The clone carrying this TCR beta chain was detected a few times. Its antigen is still unknown. Using its own MiXCR run on the RT-PCR reads, TCRdb lists one record per CDR3 protein. Counted here are around 570,000 distinct CDR3 sequences, around 8% occurring once; the ten biggest clones make up 10% to 15%. The source of the sample is a study of response to subunit inactivated influenza vaccine. Study findings and constraints: Authors suggested seasonal influenza vaccinations each recruit few new T cells.

The CDR3 loop spans 15 amino acids. Germline V gene sequence: CDR1 SGHKS, CDR2 YYEKEE (reference sequence). V was clipped by 7 bases and J by 4 bases, with 20 bases between them. The material sequenced was PBMCs from blood, taken less than 30 months after vaccination. The chain combines TRBV5-5 with TRBJ2-5; possible D gene TRBD2, 6 bases. The sequence came from a man between 50 and 69 years old who received an inactivated influenza vaccine. The CDR3 here is CASSDPGWRGETQYF. DNA for the CDR3: TGTGCCAGCTCCGATCCCGGGTGGCGGGGAGAGACCCAGTACTTC.